This TCR beta chain emerged from a study of cytomegalovirus exposure and HLA in healthy donors (dated 2017 in TCRdb). Looking at the study overall: An earlier analysis of roughly 570 of the donors reported 276 Gb of sequence data and around 100 million unique TCR beta sequences obtained from around 170 million T cells. Around 300 gigabases of sequencing data and approximately 85 million unique TCR sequences were included in an early release covering roughly 700 HLA-typed donors. Of the 350 to 450 genotyped donors, 75% to 85% were placed in the genetic ancestry cluster associated with self-reported Caucasian donors. The aim of the study was to test whether cataloging public T cell receptors could identify signatures of past pathogen exposure. The study used immunosequencing to profile the T cell repertoires of several hundred subjects and linked those repertoires to cytomegalovirus serostatus. A separate validation cohort of more than 100 different subjects was used in addition to the approximately 640-subject first cohort. To predict cytomegalovirus infection status, the study combined high-throughput TCR immunosequencing, statistical association of individual TCRs with disease status, and machine learning. A later analysis re-analyzed previously published TCR beta repertoires from 666 donors and added high-resolution HLA genotyping to study TCR occurrence patterns. In the later analysis, no new phenotypic data were used to find candidate immune exposures; instead, reliance was placed on TCR beta sequences and their occurrence across donors. To decide whether each TCR beta V gene segment behaved as functional or pseudogenic, an earlier analysis of approximately 600 of the donors relied on high-throughput TCR beta sequencing. Donor age, sex, ethnicity and CMV serostatus were collected together with the repertoire data. In a later genetic analysis, genome-wide SNP genotypes for about 60% of the 666 donors were used, and that subset was treated as a discovery cohort. Every discovery cohort repertoire had been produced on one sequencing platform. Both class I and class II loci were covered by HLA typing, at four-digit resolution. Typing coverage varied by locus: about 620-630 donors for A, B, C, DRB1 and DQB1; more than 500 for DQA1; approximately 570 for DPA1; more than 450 for DPB1. Several DR-DQ haplotypes were treated as single units for association and clustering because of strong linkage in the cohort. Among about 400 genotyped donors of the cohort, an average of approximately 240,000 unique TCR beta nucleotide sequences was sequenced per donor, of which about 18% were non-productive.

Library preparation employed the immunoSEQ multiplex PCR assay. For the multiplex PCR, a mixture combining 60 forward primers for TCR Vbeta segments and 13 reverse primers for TCR Jbeta segments was used. A multiplex PCR assay on genomic DNA amplified the CDR3 region of rearranged TCR beta genes. On the Illumina HiSeq System, the amplified TCR beta libraries were sequenced as 87-base-pair reads. Per the original workflow: A later analysis counted about 80 million unique TCR beta chains across the 666 repertoires, and 9 million to 14 million of these chains were shared by at least two donors. A nearest-neighbor algorithm error-corrected the raw reads and collapsed the reads into unique sequences, merging closely related sequences to remove PCR and sequencing errors. CDR3 sequences were aligned to IMGT reference sequences to assign V, D and J gene segments. For a sequence to be retained, a match of at least six nucleotides was required to both a V gene segment and a J gene segment. Rearrangements were classified as productive when the CDR3 lacked stop codons and remained in frame with V and J, and all other rearrangements were classified as non-productive. Following IMGT convention, CDR3 was defined as the stretch from the second conserved V-encoded cysteine to the conserved J-encoded phenylalanine. Sequences without an unambiguous match to a single V gene segment were excluded from the earlier analysis of about 640 of the donors. An earlier analysis of fewer than 650 of the donors classified V segments as functional when productive rearrangements were above 56.7% and as segregating when the standard deviation between donors was above 5%. A statistical classification framework was developed to diagnose cytomegalovirus status using the catalog of TCR beta chain sequences. In a later analysis, V and J genes were assigned by comparing TCR nucleotide sequences against IMGT/GENE-DB human TR gene sequences. A later analysis assigned CDR3 sequences and most-parsimonious VDJ recombination scenarios with the TCRdist pipeline. In a later analysis, each TCR beta chain was defined by its CDR3 amino acid sequence together with its V-gene family, and reads without a unique V-gene family were excluded. As a way to deal with suspected cross-contamination and a sequencing artifact, a later analysis dropped roughly 620 nucleotide sequences that were highly shared and had low generation probability. In a later analysis, a clonal expansion index was calculated for each public chain from normalized within-repertoire ranks of inferred template counts. In a later analysis, generation probabilities were computed with a VDJ recombination model fitted to out-of-frame rearrangements, and the resulting probabilities were checked against IGoR. Hypergeometric tests were used in a later analysis to score TCR-TCR, TCR-HLA and TCR-CMV co-occurrence, with a repertoire-size bias correction applied to the TCR pairs. False discovery rates were estimated in a later analysis by permuting HLA or CMV assignments 20 times. In a later analysis, co-occurring TCRs were grouped using DBSCAN, and TCRdist sequence similarity was added for clustering within HLA-allele-positive subsets. Co-occurrence clustering excluded repertoires with fewer than 30,000 or more than 120,000 public chains, plus five with anomalous nucleotide sharing. What TCRdb holds here is the immuneACCESS table cut down to in-frame rearrangements. Part of the clones is not present; checked against another copy, under half of the missing clones reflect an unresolved V gene, and the others are unexplained. Clonal size and the V and J genes are those of that table, whereas D and trimming came from the DNA. The sample has about 70,000 clones on record. Approximately 1.7% of the sample comes from the top ten.

In total, about 650 healthy bone marrow donors made up the cohort. At the time of sampling, all cohort members were nominally healthy, though unrecorded immune exposures were likely present. The donor tested CMV seronegative, placing the donor among the approximately 360 seronegative members of the cohort. A peripheral blood sample was collected from each donor, and TCR beta sequencing was performed on peripheral blood mononuclear cells. The Qiagen DNeasy Blood Extraction Kit was used to extract genomic DNA from the blood cell samples. On this clone itself: It lacks a known antigen.

Overall study results and their limits: Several of the top co-occurrence clusters appeared to be linked to parvovirus B19, influenza, CMV and Epstein-Barr virus, according to a later analysis. A further reported finding was that TCR beta sequences accurately predicted the HLA-A and HLA-B alleles for most subjects in the first cohort. The earlier analysis of approximately 590 of the donors excluded roughly 17 rarely observed V segments, including chromosome 9 orphons, because counts were too low. It was suggested by the authors that the approach could potentially be generalized to other disease states and immunological phenotypes. In a later analysis, the rate of TCR association differed among HLA loci, with DRB1 alleles having the most associated TCRs and HLA-C alleles having the fewest. A later analysis found that HLA-associated TCR beta chains were more clonally expanded and had lower generation probabilities than equally common non-associated chains. A group of highly shared sequence variants was considered likely to be a technical artifact of the sequencing pipeline. In this cohort, only TCR beta chains were sequenced, and detectable features were limited by the absence of alpha or paired-chain data. A later analysis associated about 16,000 TCR beta sequences with specific HLA alleles at a false discovery rate of 0.05. Broadly in line with IMGT annotations, most TCR beta V segments showed up in productive rearrangements about 87% or about 30% of the time in an earlier analysis of some 590 of the donors. The study gave a list of under 200 TCR beta chains associated with cytomegalovirus. In vitro tests confirmed that three of the cytomegalovirus-associated TCR beta chains recognize cytomegalovirus antigens. The classifier was reported to diagnose cytomegalovirus status with high specificity and sensitivity in both the original cohort and the validation cohort. Linkage disequilibrium might explain the correlated functional status among segregating V segments, but an unknown experimental factor could not be ruled out. Sequencing depth was assumed to be roughly uniform across donors in the presence/absence analyses, though that assumption may not hold. An association between a missense DCLRE1C variant and V-gene and J-gene trimming of TCR beta chains was found in a later genetic analysis and replicated in an independent cohort. Most CMV-associated TCR beta chains appeared to be HLA-restricted in a later analysis, and the HLA associations seemed to be driven largely by CMV exposure. While some public TCRs were present in many individuals, most TCR sequences turned up only very rarely across donors. For the cohort, immune exposure information was limited to CMV serostatus. Compared with the approximately 670-donor mean, donors in an Asian-associated ancestry cluster had fewer N-insertions in productive TCRs, according to a later genetic analysis. Because HLA typing was missing for some donors at each locus, association tests included only the typed subset. Assigning TCR associations to individual alleles was difficult when HLA alleles, especially DR and DQ, strongly co-occurred.

Sequences were obtained from PBMCs. The TCR originated in a woman between 25 and 40 years old in good health and CMV-seronegative.

The sequence in DNA is TGTGCCACCTACGTAGGGAGGGCGCCCCAATACGAGCAGTACTTC. Its protein product is CATYVGRAPQYEQYF. The chain employs TRBV6-6 and TRBJ2-7; 7 of the junction bases match TRBD2. Taken from the germline V gene (reference sequence), the CDR1 and CDR2 loops are MNHNY and SVGAGI. The CDR3 covers 15 residues, taking in both the cysteine and the phenylalanine. Here the CDR3 DNA is all that survives: 45 bases in frame from base 1. The germline V end is reduced by 10 bases and the J end by 4 bases; junction bases left unmatched: 16.